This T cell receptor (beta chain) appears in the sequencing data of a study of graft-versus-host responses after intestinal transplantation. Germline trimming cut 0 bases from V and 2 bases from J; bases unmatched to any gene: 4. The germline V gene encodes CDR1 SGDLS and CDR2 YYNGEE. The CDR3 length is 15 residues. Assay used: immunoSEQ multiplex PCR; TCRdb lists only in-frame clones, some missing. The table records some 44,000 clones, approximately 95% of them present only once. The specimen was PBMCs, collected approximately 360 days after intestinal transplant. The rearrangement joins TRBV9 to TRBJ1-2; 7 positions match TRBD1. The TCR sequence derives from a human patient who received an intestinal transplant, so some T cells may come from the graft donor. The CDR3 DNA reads TGTGCCAGCAGCGTAGGACCGGGACAGAACTATGGCTACACCTTC. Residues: CASSVGPGQNYGYTF.